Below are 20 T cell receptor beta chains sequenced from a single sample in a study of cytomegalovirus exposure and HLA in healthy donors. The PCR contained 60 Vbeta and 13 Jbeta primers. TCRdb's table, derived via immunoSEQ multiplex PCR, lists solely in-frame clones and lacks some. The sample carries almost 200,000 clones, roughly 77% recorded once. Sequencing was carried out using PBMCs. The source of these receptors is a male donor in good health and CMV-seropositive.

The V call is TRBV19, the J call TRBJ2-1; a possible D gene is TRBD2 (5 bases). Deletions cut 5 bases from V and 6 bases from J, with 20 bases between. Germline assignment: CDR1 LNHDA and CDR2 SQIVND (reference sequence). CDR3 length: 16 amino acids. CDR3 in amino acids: CASSPTARASGNEQFF. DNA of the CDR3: TGTGCCAGTAGTCCCACCGCGAGGGCGTCGGGCAATGAGCAGTTCTTC.

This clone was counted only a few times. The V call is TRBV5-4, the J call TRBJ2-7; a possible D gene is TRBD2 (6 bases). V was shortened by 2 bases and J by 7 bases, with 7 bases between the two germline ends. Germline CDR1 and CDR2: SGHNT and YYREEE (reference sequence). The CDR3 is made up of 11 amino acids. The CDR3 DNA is TGTGCCAGCAGCTTCGGGGGTGAGCAGTACTTC. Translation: CASSFGGEQYF. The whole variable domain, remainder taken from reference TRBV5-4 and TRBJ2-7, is ETGVTQSPTHLIKTRGQQVTLRCSSQSGHNTVSWYQQALGQGPQFIFQYYREEENGRGNFPPRFSGLQFPNYSSELNVNALELDDSALYLCASSFGGEQYFGPGTRLTVT.

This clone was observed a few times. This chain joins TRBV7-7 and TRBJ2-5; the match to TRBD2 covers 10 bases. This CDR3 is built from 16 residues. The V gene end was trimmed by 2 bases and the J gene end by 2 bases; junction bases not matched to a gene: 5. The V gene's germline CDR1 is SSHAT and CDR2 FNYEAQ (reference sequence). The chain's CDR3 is CASSLQSGGDQETQYF. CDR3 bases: TGTGCCAGCAGCTTACAGAGCGGGGGGGATCAAGAGACCCAGTACTTC.

The CDR3 protein is CASSVADRVGEQYF. The CDR3 coding sequence is TGTGCCAGCAGTGTTGCGGACAGGGTCGGCGAGCAGTACTTC. The gene calls are TRBV6-1 and TRBJ2-7; 8 bases align to TRBD1. V trimming: 4 bases; J trimming: 6 bases; junction bases outside the gene matches: 8. Germline CDR1 is MNHNS and CDR2 is SASEGT. This CDR3 spans 14 amino acids.

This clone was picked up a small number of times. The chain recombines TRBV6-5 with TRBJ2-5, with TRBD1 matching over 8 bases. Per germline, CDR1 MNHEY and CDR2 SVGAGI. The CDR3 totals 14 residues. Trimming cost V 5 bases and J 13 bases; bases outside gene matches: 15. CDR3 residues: CASSPYRTGTVSYF. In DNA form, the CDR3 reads TGTGCCAGCAGTCCCTACAGGACAGGGACGGTTTCGTACTTC.

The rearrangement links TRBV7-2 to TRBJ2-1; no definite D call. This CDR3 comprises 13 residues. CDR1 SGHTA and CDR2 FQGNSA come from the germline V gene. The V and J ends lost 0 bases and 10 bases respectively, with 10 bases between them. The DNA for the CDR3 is TGTGCCAGCAGCTTAGCCTGGGCCAGGGAGCAGTTCTTC. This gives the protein CASSLAWAREQFF.

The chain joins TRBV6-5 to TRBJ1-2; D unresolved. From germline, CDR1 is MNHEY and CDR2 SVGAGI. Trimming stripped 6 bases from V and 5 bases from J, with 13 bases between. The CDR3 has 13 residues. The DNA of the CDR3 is TGTGCCAGCAGAGACACCGGCTGGTATGGCTACACCTTC. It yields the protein CASRDTGWYGYTF.

In DNA, the CDR3 is TGTGCCACCAGCAGAGGGCATCCGGGACTAGCGGGAGGTTCGTCAGAGACCCAGTACTTC. As protein: CATSRGHPGLAGGSSETQYF. The rearrangement joins TRBV15 to TRBJ2-5, with 15 bases fitting TRBD2. This CDR3 has 20 residues. With 1 base clipped from V and 4 bases from J, the junction kept 13 bases outside the gene matches. In germline, CDR1 is LNHNV, CDR2 YYDKDF (reference sequence).

The CDR3 DNA sequence: TGCGCCAGCAGCTTGGATGGGTCGGGGGGTCGAACCGGGGAGCTGTTTTTT. It specifies CASSLDGSGGRTGELFF. The rearrangement links TRBV5-1 to TRBJ2-2; TRBD2 matches at 7 bases. V lost 0 bases and J lost 5; bases outside the gene matches: 10. The CDR3 sequence is 17 residues long. Germline assignment: CDR1 SGHRS and CDR2 YFSETQ.

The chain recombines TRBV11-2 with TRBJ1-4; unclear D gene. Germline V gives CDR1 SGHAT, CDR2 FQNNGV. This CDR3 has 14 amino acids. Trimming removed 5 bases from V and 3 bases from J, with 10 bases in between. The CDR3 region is CASSAWSANEKLFF. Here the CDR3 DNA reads TGTGCCAGCAGCGCCTGGTCGGCTAATGAAAAACTGTTTTTT.

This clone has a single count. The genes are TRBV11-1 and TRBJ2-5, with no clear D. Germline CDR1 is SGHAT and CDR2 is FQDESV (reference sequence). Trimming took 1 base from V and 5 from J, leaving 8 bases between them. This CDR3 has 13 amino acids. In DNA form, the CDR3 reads TGTGCCAGCAGCTTAGGACAATGGGAGACCCAGTACTTC. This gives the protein CASSLGQWETQYF.

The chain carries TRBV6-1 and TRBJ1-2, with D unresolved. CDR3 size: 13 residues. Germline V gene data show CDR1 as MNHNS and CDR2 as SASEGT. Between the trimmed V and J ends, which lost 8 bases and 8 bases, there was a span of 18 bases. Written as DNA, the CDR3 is TGTGCCAGCCATACGCCGAGTCTGGTAGGCTACACCTTC. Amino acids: CASHTPSLVGYTF.

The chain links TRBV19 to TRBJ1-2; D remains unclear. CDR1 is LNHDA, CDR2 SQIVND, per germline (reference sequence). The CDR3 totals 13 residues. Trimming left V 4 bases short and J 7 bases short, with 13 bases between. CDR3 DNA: TGTGCCAGTAGTAAGGTGGAGAATGGTGGCTACACCTTC. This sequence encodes CASSKVENGGYTF.

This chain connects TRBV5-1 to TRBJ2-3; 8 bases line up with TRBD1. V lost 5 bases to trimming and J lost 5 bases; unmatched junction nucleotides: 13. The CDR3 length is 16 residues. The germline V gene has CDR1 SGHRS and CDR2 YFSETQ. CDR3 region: CASRGLSGQVRDTQYF. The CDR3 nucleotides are TGCGCCAGCAGAGGCCTTTCGGGACAGGTTAGAGATACGCAGTATTTT.

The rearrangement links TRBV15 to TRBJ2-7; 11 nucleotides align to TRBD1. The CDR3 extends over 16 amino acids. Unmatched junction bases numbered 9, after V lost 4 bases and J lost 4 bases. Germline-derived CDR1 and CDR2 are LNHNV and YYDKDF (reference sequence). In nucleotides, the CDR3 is TGTGCCACCAGCATCCTGAGGACAGGGGGCGTGTACGAGCAGTACTTC. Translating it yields CATSILRTGGVYEQYF. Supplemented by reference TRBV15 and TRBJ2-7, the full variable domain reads DAMVIQNPRYQVTQFGKPVTLSCSQTLNHNVMYWYQQKSSQAPKLLFHYYDKDFNNEADTPDNFQSRRPNTSFCFLDIRSPGLGDTAMYLCATSILRTGGVYEQYFGPGTRLTVT.

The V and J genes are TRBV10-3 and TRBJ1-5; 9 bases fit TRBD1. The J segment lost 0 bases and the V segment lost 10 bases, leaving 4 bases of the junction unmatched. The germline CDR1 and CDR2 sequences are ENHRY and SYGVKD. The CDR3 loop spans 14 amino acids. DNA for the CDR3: TGTGCCAGCGACAGGGGGGCTAGCAATCAGCCCCAGCATTTT. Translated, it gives CASDRGASNQPQHF.

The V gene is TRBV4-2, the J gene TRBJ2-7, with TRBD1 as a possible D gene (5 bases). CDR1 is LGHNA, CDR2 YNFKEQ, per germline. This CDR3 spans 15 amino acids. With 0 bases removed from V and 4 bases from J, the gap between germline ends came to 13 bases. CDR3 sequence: CASSQDLDTRYEQYF. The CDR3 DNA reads TGTGCCAGCAGCCAAGATTTGGACACCCGTTACGAGCAGTACTTC.

The CDR3 is CASSNRGLTDTQYF. The CDR3 DNA reads as TGCGCCAGCAGCAACAGGGGCTTGACAGATACGCAGTATTTT. This chain uses TRBV4-3 with TRBJ2-3, with 7 bases fitting TRBD1. This CDR3 spans 14 amino acids. Germline V gene sequence: CDR1 LGHNA, CDR2 YSLEER. V was clipped by 5 bases and J by 3 bases; unmatched bases: 5.

In nucleotides, the CDR3 is TGTGCCAGCAGCGTAGACATGAACACTGAAGCTTTCTTT. Residues: CASSVDMNTEAFF. V usage is TRBV7-9 and J usage is TRBJ1-1; D is uncertain. CDR3 length equals 13 residues. Per germline, CDR1 SEHNR and CDR2 FQNEAQ (reference sequence). V was pared by 5 bases and J by 0 bases, with 7 bases between.

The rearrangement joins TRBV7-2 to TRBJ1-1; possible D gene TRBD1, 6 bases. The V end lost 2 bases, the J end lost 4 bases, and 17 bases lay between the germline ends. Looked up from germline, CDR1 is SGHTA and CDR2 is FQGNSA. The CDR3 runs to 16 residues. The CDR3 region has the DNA TGTGCCAGCAGCTTACGGGACTACTTAGGGGGCACTGAAGCTTTCTTT. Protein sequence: CASSLRDYLGGTEAFF. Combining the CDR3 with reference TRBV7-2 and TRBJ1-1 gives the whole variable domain GAGVSQSPSNKVTEKGKDVELRCDPISGHTALYWYRQSLGQGLEFLIYFQGNSAPDKSGLPSDRFSAERTGGSVSTLTIQRTQQEDSAVYLCASSLRDYLGGTEAFFGQGTRLTVV.